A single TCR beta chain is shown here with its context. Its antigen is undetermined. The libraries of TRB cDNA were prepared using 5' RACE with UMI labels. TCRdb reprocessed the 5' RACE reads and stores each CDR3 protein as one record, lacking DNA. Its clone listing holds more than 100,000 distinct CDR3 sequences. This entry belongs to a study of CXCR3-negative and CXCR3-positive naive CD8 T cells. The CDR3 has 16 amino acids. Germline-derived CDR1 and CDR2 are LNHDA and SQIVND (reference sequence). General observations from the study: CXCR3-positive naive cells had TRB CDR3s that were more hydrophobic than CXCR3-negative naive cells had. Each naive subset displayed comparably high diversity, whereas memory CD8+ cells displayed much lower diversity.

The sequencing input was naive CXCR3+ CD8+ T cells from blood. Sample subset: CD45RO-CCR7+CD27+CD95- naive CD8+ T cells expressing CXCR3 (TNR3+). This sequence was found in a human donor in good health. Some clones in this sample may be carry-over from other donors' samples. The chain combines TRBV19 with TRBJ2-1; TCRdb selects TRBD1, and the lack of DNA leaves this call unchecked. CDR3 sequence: CASSILGGYSYNEQFF.